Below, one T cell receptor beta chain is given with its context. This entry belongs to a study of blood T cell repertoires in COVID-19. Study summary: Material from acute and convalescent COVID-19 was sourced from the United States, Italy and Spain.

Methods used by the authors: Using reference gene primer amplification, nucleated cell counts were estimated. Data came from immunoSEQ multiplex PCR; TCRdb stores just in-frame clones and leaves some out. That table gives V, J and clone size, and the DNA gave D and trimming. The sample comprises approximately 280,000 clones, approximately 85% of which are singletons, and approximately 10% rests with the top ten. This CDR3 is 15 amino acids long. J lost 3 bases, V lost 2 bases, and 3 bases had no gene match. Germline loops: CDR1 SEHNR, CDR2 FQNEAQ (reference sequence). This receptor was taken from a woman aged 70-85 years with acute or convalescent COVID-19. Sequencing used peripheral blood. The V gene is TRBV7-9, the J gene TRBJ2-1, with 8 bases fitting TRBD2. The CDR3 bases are TGTGCCAGCAGCTTAATAGCGGGATTCTACAATGAGCAGTTCTTC. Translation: CASSLIAGFYNEQFF. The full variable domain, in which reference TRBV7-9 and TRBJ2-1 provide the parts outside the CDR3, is DTGVSQNPRHKITKRGQNVTFRCDPISEHNRLYWYRQTLGQGPEFLTYFQNEAQLEKSRLLSDRFSAERPKGSFSTLEIQRTEQGDSAMYLCASSLIAGFYNEQFFGPGTRLTVL.